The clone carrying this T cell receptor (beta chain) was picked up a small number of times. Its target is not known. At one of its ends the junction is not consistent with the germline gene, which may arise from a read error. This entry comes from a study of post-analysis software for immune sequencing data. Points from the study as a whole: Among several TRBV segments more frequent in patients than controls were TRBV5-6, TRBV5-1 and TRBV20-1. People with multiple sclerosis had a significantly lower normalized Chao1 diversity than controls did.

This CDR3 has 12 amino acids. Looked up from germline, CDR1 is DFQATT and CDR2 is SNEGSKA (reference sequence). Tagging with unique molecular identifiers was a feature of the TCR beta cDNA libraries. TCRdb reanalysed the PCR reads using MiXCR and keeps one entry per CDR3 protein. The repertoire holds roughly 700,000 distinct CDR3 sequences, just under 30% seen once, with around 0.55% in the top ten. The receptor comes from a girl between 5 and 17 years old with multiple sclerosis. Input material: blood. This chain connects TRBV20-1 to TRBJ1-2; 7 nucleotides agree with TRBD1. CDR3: CRARVSGQAYTF. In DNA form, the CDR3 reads TGCAGGGCTAGAGTGTCCGGACAGGCCTACACCTTC.